Here is one TCR beta chain with its context. How the authors handled the data: Reference gene primer amplification yielded estimated nucleated cell counts. Clones were read by immunoSEQ multiplex PCR, and TCRdb kept only the in-frame ones, dropping some. Clone size and the V and J calls come from that table; the DNA yielded D and trimming. The table includes about 380,000 clones, 70% to 90% detected once. This sample is part of a study of blood T cell repertoires in COVID-19. V was clipped by 4 bases and J by 10 bases; unmatched bases: 7. The CDR3 runs to 13 residues. CDR1 is SGHRS and CDR2 is YFSETQ in the germline V gene. Participants, about 18 to 90 years old, spanned 25 or so US areas. Cohort 3 donors counted as recovered after two negative PCRs, clearance, or resolved symptoms.

The V call is TRBV5-1, the J call TRBJ1-1, with 10 bases identical to TRBD1. The TCR originated in a woman younger than 35 who had recovered from COVID-19. Sequenced material: PBMCs or T cells enriched from blood (not recorded which). CDR3 sequence: CASSPQGQGRAFF. The CDR3 nucleotides read TGCGCCAGCAGCCCACAGGGACAGGGGCGAGCTTTCTTT.